This TCR beta chain stems from a study of control samples from healthy donors and cancer patients. Profiled with immunoSEQ multiplex PCR; TCRdb holds only in-frame clones, not every one. The table has 55,000 to 65,000 clones, about 89% seen once. The V gene's germline CDR1 is KGHSH and CDR2 LQKENI. This CDR3 spans 14 amino acids. The J segment lost 11 bases and the V segment lost 5 bases, leaving 5 bases of the junction unmatched. The receptor was isolated from a woman aged 60-75 years with lung cancer. This rearrangement joins TRBV18 to TRBJ1-6; 11 bases fit TRBD1. The source material was PBMCs. This CDR3 reads CASSSGTGGTPLHF. The CDR3 DNA sequence: TGTGCCAGCTCAAGTGGGACAGGGGGAACACCCCTCCACTTT.